This T cell receptor beta chain was retrieved from a study of blood T cell repertoires in COVID-19. In terms of age and location, participants ranged from roughly 18 to 100 years and lived in fewer than 30 US areas. Original data processing: How many nucleated cells were present was estimated from reference gene primer amplification. Generated by immunoSEQ multiplex PCR, the TCRdb table keeps only in-frame clones and is missing some. That table supplies the V and J calls and clone size; D and trimming were determined from the DNA. The sample comprises 200,000 or so clones, 75% to 90% of which are singletons, and 3% to 4% rests with the top ten. This CDR3 is 12 amino acids long. Germline V gene lookup returns CDR1 SNHLY and CDR2 FYNNEI. V was trimmed by 7 bases and J by 11 bases, leaving 17 bases between them.

Specimen: PBMCs or T cells enriched from blood (not recorded which). This TCR came from a woman between 18 and 29 years old in a cohort exposed to, infected with or recovered from COVID-19 (not recorded which). The V gene is TRBV2, the J gene TRBJ1-1; TRBD1 might be the D (6 bases). CDR3 protein: CASTEGGGYAFF. The CDR3 region has the DNA TGTGCCAGCACCGAAGGGGGGGGCTACGCTTTCTTT.